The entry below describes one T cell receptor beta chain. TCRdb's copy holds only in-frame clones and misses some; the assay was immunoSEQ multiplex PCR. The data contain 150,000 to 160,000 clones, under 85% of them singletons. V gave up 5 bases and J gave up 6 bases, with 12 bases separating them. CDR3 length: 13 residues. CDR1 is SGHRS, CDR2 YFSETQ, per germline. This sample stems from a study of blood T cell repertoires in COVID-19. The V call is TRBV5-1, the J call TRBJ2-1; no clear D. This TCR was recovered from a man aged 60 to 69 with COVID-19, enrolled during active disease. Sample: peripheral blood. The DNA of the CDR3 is TGCGCCAGCAGAACCGCTCCCGGCAATGAGCAGTTCTTC. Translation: CASRTAPGNEQFF.